The 9 T cell receptor beta chains below come from one sample, sequenced in a study of cytomegalovirus exposure and HLA in healthy donors. The primer mix had 60 Vbeta and 13 Jbeta primers. Profiled with immunoSEQ multiplex PCR; TCRdb holds only in-frame clones, not every one. The data show fewer than 250,000 clones, with around four fifths seen just once and over 0.65% held by the top ten. Sequenced material: PBMCs. These receptors were obtained from a boy aged 2 to 10 in good health and CMV-seronegative.

The chain links TRBV7-9 to TRBJ1-4; 7 bases align to TRBD1. This CDR3 is 13 amino acids long. Germline V gene sequence: CDR1 SEHNR, CDR2 FQNEAQ (reference sequence). Trimming cost V 5 bases and J 7 bases; bases outside gene matches: 4. The CDR3 coding sequence is TGTGCCAGCAGCGCCGGGACAGCTGAAAAACTGTTTTTT. Translating gives CASSAGTAEKLFF.

The rearrangement joins TRBV27 to TRBJ2-1, with 10 bases fitting TRBD2. In germline, CDR1 is MNHEY, CDR2 SMNVEV (reference sequence). CDR3 length equals 15 residues. The J segment lost 8 bases and the V segment lost 0 bases, leaving 4 bases of the junction unmatched. The CDR3 loop reads CASSLSPSGGHEQFF. CDR3 DNA: TGTGCCAGCAGTTTATCGCCTAGCGGGGGACATGAGCAGTTCTTC.

This chain joins TRBV5-6 and TRBJ2-1; D perhaps matches TRBD1 (6 bases). Trimming removed 0 bases at V and 0 bases at J, with 7 bases between. Germline CDR1 reads SGHDT; CDR2 reads YYEEEE. The CDR3 sequence is 15 residues long. The CDR3 loop is CASSLGGPSYNEQFF. In DNA, the CDR3 is TGTGCCAGCAGCTTGGGGGGGCCCTCCTACAATGAGCAGTTCTTC.

The chain employs TRBV5-6 and TRBJ2-1; 8 bases match TRBD2. The CDR3 totals 15 residues. CDR1 SGHDT and CDR2 YYEEEE come from the germline V gene. V lost 4 bases to trimming and J lost 7 bases; unmatched junction nucleotides: 10. The CDR3 sequence is CASSLAPGGANEQFF. Here the CDR3 DNA reads TGTGCCAGCAGCCTCGCCCCGGGGGGGGCGAATGAGCAGTTCTTC.

V and J are TRBV29-1 and TRBJ1-2; D possibly corresponds to TRBD1 (5 bases). Germline values: CDR1 SQVTM, CDR2 ANQGSEA. V was shortened by 0 bases and J by 8 bases, with 19 bases between the two germline ends. The CDR3 length is 15 residues. In DNA form, the CDR3 reads TGCAGCGTTGAAGACCCGGAGTTTTGGGGCCTCGGCTACACCTTC. It translates to CSVEDPEFWGLGYTF.

For this clone: Other DNA sequences in the same sample also yield this CDR3. J is TRBJ1-1 and V is TRBV7-9; D is undetermined. This CDR3 contains 11 residues. Germline V gives CDR1 SEHNR, CDR2 FQNEAQ (reference sequence). The V end was cut by 8 bases, the J end by 0 bases, with 4 bases between. Written as DNA, the CDR3 is TGTGCCAGCTCCTTGAACACTGAAGCTTTCTTT. Protein: CASSLNTEAFF.

The chain uses TRBV16 and TRBJ2-1; no firm D call. Germline loops: CDR1 KGHSY, CDR2 FQNENV. The V and J ends lost 5 bases and 4 bases respectively, with 6 bases between them. CDR3 size: 12 residues. CDR3 residues: CASSATYNEQFF. The CDR3 DNA reads as TGTGCCAGCAGCGCAACTTACAATGAGCAGTTCTTC.

This chain joins TRBV6-1 and TRBJ1-3; 7 bases map to TRBD1. Trimming took 4 bases from V and 2 from J; bases not matched to a gene: 2. The germline gives CDR1 MNHNS, CDR2 SASEGT. The CDR3 is 14 amino acids. CDR3 coding DNA: TGTGCCAGCAGTGTGACAGGGACTGGAAACACCATATATTTT. Protein product: CASSVTGTGNTIYF.

This clone was seen a handful of times. V gene TRBV6-1 combines with J gene TRBJ1-6, with TRBD1 matching over 9 bases. J was trimmed by 7 bases and V by 4 bases; bases with no gene match: 11. The CDR3 has 17 residues. Germline CDR1 is MNHNS and CDR2 is SASEGT. CDR3 sequence: CASSGPGTGRGNSPLHF. The CDR3 DNA sequence: TGTGCCAGCAGTGGACCCGGGACAGGGCGAGGGAATTCACCCCTCCACTTT.